This T cell receptor (beta chain) was identified during a study of cytomegalovirus exposure and HLA in healthy donors. Findings and caveats of the study: HLA alleles showed associations with some 15,000 TCR beta sequences in a later analysis, at a 0.05 false discovery rate. With further analysis later on, most CMV-associated TCR beta chains appeared HLA-restricted.

Concerning this clone itself: Its specificity is unknown.

The PCR made use of 60 Vbeta and 13 Jbeta primers. Profiling relied on immunoSEQ multiplex PCR, and the TCRdb table lists in-frame clones only, not all of them. The table includes 85,000 to 130,000 clones, around three quarters detected once. The CDR3 extends over 14 amino acids. J was trimmed by 10 bases and V by 5 bases; bases with no gene match: 6. Germline V CDR1 and CDR2: SGHRS, YFSETQ. The chain recombines TRBV5-1 with TRBJ2-1, with TRBD2 identical over 13 bases. Source material: PBMCs. This sequence originates from a woman younger than 30 in good health and CMV-seropositive. In DNA form, the CDR3 reads TGCGCCAGCAGGGTGACTAGCGGGAGGCCAGAGCAGTTCTTC. Its protein product is CASRVTSGRPEQFF. Full variable domain (remainder filled in from reference TRBV5-1 and TRBJ2-1): KAGVTQTPRYLIKTRGQQVTLSCSPISGHRSVSWYQQTPGQGLQFLFEYFSETQRNKGNFPGRFSGRQFSNSRSEMNVSTLELGDSALYLCASRVTSGRPEQFFGPGTRLTVL.